This T cell receptor beta chain was identified during a study of cytomegalovirus exposure and HLA in healthy donors (dated 2017 in TCRdb). Regarding the complete study: An earlier analysis of approximately 640 of the donors reported more than 250 Gb of sequence data and about 100 million unique TCR beta sequences from about 200 million T cells. The study used immunosequencing to profile the T cell repertoires of approximately 630 subjects and linked those repertoires to cytomegalovirus serostatus. HLA typing covered class I and class II loci at four-digit resolution. On average, around 200,000 unique TCR beta nucleotide sequences were sequenced per donor among fewer than 500 genotyped donors of the cohort, with around 19% of those sequences being non-productive. Along with the 666-subject first cohort, a separate validation cohort of over a hundred different subjects was used. Roughly 300 gigabases of sequencing data and 75 million to 85 million unique TCR sequences made up an early release that covered around 640 HLA-typed donors. Every repertoire in the discovery cohort had been generated on one and the same sequencing platform. Roughly 5 DR-DQ haplotypes were handled as single units for association and clustering because linkage in the cohort was strong. High-throughput TCR immunosequencing, statistical association of individual TCRs with disease status, and machine learning were combined to predict cytomegalovirus infection status. Of the 300 to 450 genotyped donors, 70% to 90% were placed in the genetic ancestry cluster associated with self-reported Caucasian donors. In an earlier analysis of about 590 of the donors, high-throughput TCR beta sequencing was used to judge whether each TCR beta V gene segment behaved as functional or pseudogenic. To study patterns of TCR occurrence, a later analysis re-analyzed previously published TCR beta repertoires from several hundred donors and added high-resolution HLA genotyping. The study aimed to test whether cataloging public T cell receptors could reveal signatures of past pathogen exposure. Typing coverage varied by locus: roughly 620-630 donors for A, B, C, DRB1 and DQB1; 522 for DQA1; over 600 for DPA1; some 470 for DPB1. Alongside the repertoire data, information on donor age, sex, ethnicity and CMV serostatus was compiled. Rather than drawing on any new phenotypic data, the later analysis identified candidate immune exposures from TCR beta sequences and the way those sequences occurred across donors. Genome-wide SNP genotypes for about 55% of the roughly 670 donors were used in a later genetic analysis, which treated that subset as a discovery cohort. The research as a whole found: The study gave a list of some 150 TCR beta chains associated with cytomegalovirus. In a later analysis, most CMV-associated TCR beta chains were found to appear HLA-restricted, with HLA associations seemingly driven largely by CMV exposure. Roughly 15 rarely observed V segments, including chromosome 9 orphons, were excluded from the earlier analysis of 550 to 700 of the donors because counts were too low. The classifier was reported to diagnose cytomegalovirus status with high specificity and sensitivity in both the original and validation cohorts. In this cohort, only TCR beta chains were sequenced, and detectable features were limited by the absence of alpha or paired-chain data. Correlated functional status among segregating V segments might reflect linkage disequilibrium, but an unknown experimental factor could not be ruled out. In an earlier analysis of approximately 590 of the donors, most TCR beta V segments were observed in productive rearrangements about 90% or about 30% of the time, broadly matching IMGT annotations. Immune exposure information for the cohort was limited to CMV serostatus. Roughly uniform sequencing depth across donors was assumed in presence/absence analyses, although this assumption may not hold. An association between a missense DCLRE1C variant and V-gene and J-gene trimming of TCR beta chains was found in a later genetic analysis and replicated in an independent cohort. A few of the identified cytomegalovirus-associated TCR beta chains were confirmed in vitro to be specific for cytomegalovirus antigens. When HLA alleles, especially DR and DQ, strongly co-occurred, TCR associations were difficult to assign to individual alleles. In a later analysis, 16,951 TCR beta sequences were associated with specific HLA alleles at a false discovery rate of 0.05. The sequencing pipeline was judged likely to have produced a cluster of highly shared sequence variants as a technical artifact. A further reported finding was that TCR beta sequences accurately predicted the HLA-A and HLA-B alleles for most subjects in the first cohort. HLA typing was unavailable for some donors at each locus, so association tests used only the typed subset. Several of the top co-occurrence clusters appeared to be linked to parvovirus B19, influenza, CMV and Epstein-Barr virus, according to a later analysis. In a later analysis, the rate of TCR association differed among HLA loci, with DRB1 alleles having the most associated TCRs and HLA-C alleles having the fewest. According to a later genetic analysis, donors in an Asian-associated ancestry cluster had fewer N-insertions in productive TCRs than the approximately 700-donor mean. Some IMGT-functional V segments, including TRBV6-2 and TRBV6-3, could not be distinguished by the 87-base-pair reads and were therefore excluded. Most TCR sequences were seen in very few donors, while some public TCRs were found in many individuals. According to the authors, the approach could potentially be generalized to other disease states and immunological phenotypes. A later analysis found that HLA-associated TCR beta chains were more clonally expanded and had lower generation probabilities than equally common non-associated chains.

The cohort consisted of hundreds of healthy bone marrow donors. Cohort members were all nominally healthy when sampled, although unrecorded immune exposures were likely present. The donor was CMV seronegative and was included in the group of around 320 seronegative cohort members. A peripheral blood sample was collected from each donor, and TCR beta sequencing was performed on peripheral blood mononuclear cells. Genomic DNA was extracted from the blood cell samples with the Qiagen DNeasy Blood Extraction Kit. Library prep was done by the immunoSEQ multiplex PCR assay. For the multiplex PCR, a mixture combining 60 forward primers for TCR Vbeta segments and 13 reverse primers for TCR Jbeta segments was used. Amplification of the CDR3 region of rearranged TCR beta genes was performed with a multiplex PCR assay on genomic DNA. The amplified TCR beta libraries were sequenced on the Illumina HiSeq System as 87-base-pair reads. On the study's bioinformatics: Across the 670 or so repertoires, a later analysis counted some 80 million unique TCR beta chains, around 10 million of which were shared by at least two donors. A nearest-neighbor algorithm error-corrected the raw reads and collapsed the reads into unique sequences, merging closely related sequences to remove PCR and sequencing errors. CDR3 sequences were aligned to IMGT reference sequences to assign V, D and J gene segments. Each retained sequence needed at least a six-nucleotide match to both a V gene segment and a J gene segment. A rearrangement counted as productive if the CDR3 had no stop codons and remained in frame with V and J, and every other rearrangement counted as non-productive. CDR3 was defined by IMGT convention, running from the second conserved V-encoded cysteine to the conserved J-encoded phenylalanine. The earlier analysis of roughly 590 of the donors excluded sequences that lacked an unambiguous match to a single V gene segment. An earlier analysis of several hundred of the donors called V segments functional above 56.7% productive rearrangements and segregating when the between-donor standard deviation exceeded 5%. A statistical classification framework was built to diagnose cytomegalovirus status from the catalog of TCR beta chain sequences. V and J gene assignment, in a later analysis, came from comparing TCR nucleotide sequences with IMGT/GENE-DB human TR gene sequences. The TCRdist pipeline was used in a later analysis to assign CDR3 sequences and most-parsimonious VDJ recombination scenarios. In a later analysis, each TCR beta chain was defined by its CDR3 amino acid sequence together with its V-gene family, and reads without a unique V-gene family were excluded. As a way to deal with suspected cross-contamination and a sequencing artifact, a later analysis dropped more than 500 nucleotide sequences that were highly shared and had low generation probability. A later analysis calculated a clonal expansion index for each public chain from normalized within-repertoire ranks of inferred template counts. A later analysis computed generation probabilities with a VDJ recombination model fitted to out-of-frame rearrangements, and checked the results against IGoR. Hypergeometric tests were used in a later analysis to score TCR-TCR, TCR-HLA and TCR-CMV co-occurrence, with a repertoire-size bias correction applied to the TCR pairs. A later analysis estimated false discovery rates by permuting HLA or CMV assignments 20 times. In a later analysis, co-occurring TCRs were grouped using DBSCAN, and TCRdist sequence similarity was added for clustering within HLA-allele-positive subsets. Repertoires with fewer than 30,000 or more than 120,000 public chains were left out of co-occurrence clustering, as were roughly five repertoires with anomalous nucleotide sharing. TCRdb holds this immuneACCESS table with in-frame rearrangements only. Some clones are missing; in checked studies, unresolved V genes explain under half, and the rest has no known cause. The DNA gave D and trimming, while V, J and clone size come from that table. The sample table records roughly 110,000 clones; around 76% of these occur just once. The ten biggest clones cover about 2.5% of the sample.

Worth noting for this clone: Which antigen it targets is not known. The input lacks base qualities; no much larger clone sits a single base away.

The germline V gene provides CDR1 MNHNS and CDR2 SASEGT. Reading from cysteine to phenylalanine, the CDR3 counts 15 amino acids. The DNA shown is the 45-base CDR3, in frame from base 1. The junction shows trimming of 6 bases on V and 7 bases on J, and the gene matches do not reach 8 bases of it. Recombination joined TRBV6-1 with TRBJ1-6, and 8 junctional nucleotides match TRBD1. The TCR originated in a man between 18 and 35 years old in good health and CMV-seronegative. The material sequenced was PBMCs. The sequence in DNA is TGTGCCAGCAGATACGACAGGGGAATCAATTCACCCCTCCACTTT. This gives the protein CASRYDRGINSPLHF.